This T cell receptor beta chain was sequenced in a study of blood T cell repertoires in COVID-19. Study at large: The samples span acute and convalescent COVID-19 from the United States, Italy and Spain. From T cells, B-cell-depleted T cells, or PBMCs came the material, which was cDNA or gDNA.

Under the authors' procedure: The assay estimated nucleated cells by amplifying reference gene primers. Using immunoSEQ multiplex PCR, the repertoire was profiled, and TCRdb retains in-frame clones only, with some absent. V and J calls and clone size are copied from that table; D and trimming were computed from the DNA. The table lists about 140,000 clones, 75% to 85% of them singletons. This TCR came from a woman older than 75 with acute or convalescent COVID-19. The sequenced sample was peripheral blood.

CDR3 bases: TGTGCCAGCAGCCAAGATCGGACTAGCGGGGACGACGGGGATACGCAGTATTTT. Its translation: CASSQDRTSGDDGDTQYF. V and J are TRBV3-1 (or the pseudogene TRBV3-2) and TRBJ2-3; TRBD2 matches at 12 bases. Per germline, CDR1 LGHDT and CDR2 YNNKEL (reference sequence). The V and J ends lost 0 bases and 6 bases, in that order; junction bases with no gene match: 10. The CDR3 length is 18 residues.